The 22 T cell receptor beta chains in this list originate from one sample, sequenced in a study of cytomegalovirus exposure and HLA in healthy donors. In the PCR, 60 Vbeta and 13 Jbeta primers were used. Libraries were prepared by immunoSEQ multiplex PCR; TCRdb keeps only in-frame clonotypes and omits some of them. This sample's clone table lists 150,000 to 200,000 clones. The specimen was PBMCs. The source is a woman aged 55-75 years in good health and CMV-seronegative.

This rearrangement joins TRBV7-2 to TRBJ2-3; possible D gene TRBD2, 6 bases. CDR1 and CDR2 from the germline V gene are SGHTA and FQGNSA. This CDR3 comprises 18 residues. The V gene lost 1 base and the J gene lost 0 bases, with 17 bases spanning the gap. CDR3 nucleotide sequence: TGTGCCAGCAGCTTAGACATCCAAGCCGGGGGTAGCACAGATACGCAGTATTTT. This codes for CASSLDIQAGGSTDTQYF. Using reference TRBV7-2 and TRBJ2-3 for the parts outside the CDR3, the full variable domain is GAGVSQSPSNKVTEKGKDVELRCDPISGHTALYWYRQSLGQGLEFLIYFQGNSAPDKSGLPSDRFSAERTGGSVSTLTIQRTQQEDSAVYLCASSLDIQAGGSTDTQYFGPGTRLTVL.

The rearrangement links TRBV6-1 to TRBJ1-2; D is unclear. Germline V gene data show CDR1 as MNHNS and CDR2 as SASEGT. The CDR3 spans 12 residues. Trimming left V 3 bases short and J 8 bases short, with 10 bases between. The CDR3 loop reads CASSDTGLGYTF. The CDR3 DNA reads TGTGCCAGCAGTGATACTGGGCTGGGCTACACCTTC.

The rearrangement joins TRBV18 to TRBJ2-7; 12 nucleotides align to TRBD2. V lost 3 bases and J lost 0; bases outside the gene matches: 9. Germline V gene lookup returns CDR1 KGHSH and CDR2 LQKENI. The CDR3 has 18 amino acids. CDR3 amino acids: CASSPYLAGGGASYEQYF. The CDR3, as DNA: TGTGCCAGCTCACCGTATCTAGCGGGAGGGGGGGCCTCCTACGAGCAGTACTTC.

A word on this clone: Relative to the germline gene, one junction end is altered; a read error may explain this. This chain connects TRBV2 to TRBJ1-2; D call uncertain. The germline CDR1 and CDR2 sequences are SNHLY and FYNNEI. The CDR3 is 13 amino acids. This CDR3 reads CASREGLNYGYTF. The CDR3 DNA sequence: TGTGCCAGCAGGGAAGGGCTTAACTATGGCTACACCTTC. Combining the CDR3 with reference TRBV2 and TRBJ1-2 gives the whole variable domain EPEVTQTPSHQVTQMGQEVILRCVPISNHLYFYWYRQILGQKVEFLVSFYNNEISEKSEIFDDQFSVERPDGSNFTLKIRSTKLEDSAMYFCASREGLNYGYTFGSGTRLTVV.

The genes are TRBV6-6 and TRBJ1-6; the D is unclear. Germline assignment: CDR1 MNHNY and CDR2 SVGAGI (reference sequence). V lost 5 bases and J 8 bases, leaving 7 bases between the germline ends. The CDR3 loop spans 12 amino acids. The CDR3 coding sequence is TGTGCCAGCAGTCTACTGGATTCACCCCTCCACTTT. Translation gives CASSLLDSPLHF.

DNA of the CDR3: TGCGCCAGCAGCTTACTAGCGGGGGAAACCTACAATGAGCAGTTCTTC. This encodes CASSLLAGETYNEQFF. V and J are TRBV5-1 and TRBJ2-1; 11 bases map to TRBD2. V trimming: 2 bases; J trimming: 2 bases; junction bases outside the gene matches: 3. This CDR3 is 16 amino acids long. Germline V gene lookup returns CDR1 SGHRS and CDR2 YFSETQ.

CDR3 sequence reads: CASSIALGGYTF. The CDR3 nucleotides read TGTGCCAGTAGTATCGCCCTAGGAGGCTACACCTTC. This chain joins TRBV19 and TRBJ1-2; D unclear. The V gene's germline CDR1 is LNHDA and CDR2 SQIVND (reference sequence). This CDR3 has 12 amino acids. V gave up 3 bases and J gave up 8 bases, with 10 bases separating them.

This chain links TRBV7-3 with TRBJ2-2; 9 nucleotides align to TRBD1. The CDR3 has 14 residues. The V gene's germline CDR1 is SGHTA and CDR2 FQGTGA. V trimming: 4 bases; J trimming: 7 bases; junction bases outside the gene matches: 4. The chain's CDR3 is CASSSGQGNGELFF. Here the CDR3 DNA reads TGTGCCAGCAGCTCAGGACAGGGGAACGGGGAGCTGTTTTTT. The full variable domain, its missing parts supplied by reference TRBV7-3 and TRBJ2-2, is GAGVSQTPSNKVTEKGKYVELRCDPISGHTALYWYRQSLGQGPEFLIYFQGTGAADDSGLPNDRFFAVRPEGSVSTLKIQRTERGDSAVYLCASSSGQGNGELFFGEGSRLTVL.

The chain carries TRBV4-2 and TRBJ1-1; no clear D. Trimming took off 0 bases at V and 3 bases at J, with 11 bases between the two ends. Germline CDR1 and CDR2: LGHNA and YNFKEQ. The CDR3 sequence is 15 residues long. CDR3 nucleotides: TGTGCCAGCAGCCAAGATGCGGCCGGGGACACTGAAGCTTTCTTT. Its translation is CASSQDAAGDTEAFF.

The chain carries TRBV19 and TRBJ1-2; 7 bases match TRBD1. This CDR3 has 15 amino acids. Germline V gene lookup returns CDR1 LNHDA and CDR2 SQIVND (reference sequence). The trim removed 5 bases at V and 3 bases at J, leaving 9 bases unmatched. The CDR3 sequence is CASSLQGGPYYGYTF. The DNA of the CDR3 is TGTGCCAGTAGTTTGCAGGGGGGTCCGTACTATGGCTACACCTTC.

This chain links TRBV18 with TRBJ1-2; no clear D gene. The CDR3 runs 13 residues. CDR1 and CDR2 (germline): KGHSH, LQKENI. The V end was cut by 2 bases, the J end by 0 bases, with 4 bases between. The CDR3 loop is CASSPNTNYGYTF. CDR3 in DNA: TGTGCCAGCTCACCAAACACTAACTATGGCTACACCTTC.

The chain is built from TRBV5-4 and TRBJ1-6; D may be TRBD1 (5 bases). This CDR3 region has 14 residues. Germline V gene data show CDR1 as SGHNT and CDR2 as YYREEE (reference sequence). Trimming stripped 2 bases from V and 7 bases from J, with 10 bases between. The CDR3 region has the DNA TGTGCCAGCAGCTTCGGGGGTCGGAATTCACCCCTCCACTTT. Protein: CASSFGGRNSPLHF.

V gene TRBV19 combines with J gene TRBJ2-7; the match to TRBD2 covers 8 bases. The CDR3 is 14 amino acids. The trim removed 3 bases at V and 2 bases at J, leaving 3 bases unmatched. Germline lookup yields CDR1 LNHDA and CDR2 SQIVND (reference sequence). The DNA of the CDR3 is TGTGCCAGTAGTATCACGGGAGGGACCTACGAGCAGTACTTC. It codes for CASSITGGTYEQYF.

The J gene is TRBJ2-3, the V gene TRBV5-1, with D perhaps TRBD2 (6 bases). V was clipped by 0 bases and J by 13 bases, with 12 bases between them. Germline CDR1 reads SGHRS; CDR2 reads YFSETQ. The CDR3 covers 12 residues. The CDR3 spells CASSLVPGEKYF. The CDR3 nucleotides are TGCGCCAGCAGCTTGGTTCCGGGAGAGAAGTATTTT.

Comment on this clone: A junction boundary mismatches the germline segment, possibly from a read error. This chain connects TRBV18 to TRBJ1-1, with TRBD1 identical over 8 bases. Germline CDR1 KGHSH, CDR2 LQKENI. This CDR3 is 14 amino acids long. The CDR3 spells CASSPTDRVTGAFF. CDR3 DNA: TGTGCCAGCTCACCGACGGACAGGGTCACTGGAGCTTTCTTT.

This chain uses TRBV4-2 with TRBJ1-6; D might be TRBD1 (5 bases). Germline V gene sequence: CDR1 LGHNA, CDR2 YNFKEQ. Trimming removed 0 bases from V and 3 bases from J, with 9 bases in between. The CDR3 consists of 16 residues. The CDR3 DNA follows: TGTGCCAGCAGCCAAGATTATCAGGGCTATAATTCACCCCTCCACTTT. Translating gives CASSQDYQGYNSPLHF.

V usage is TRBV9 and J usage is TRBJ1-1; D possibly corresponds to TRBD1 (5 bases). CDR3 length: 17 residues. With 0 bases removed from V and 1 base from J, the gap between germline ends came to 16 bases. Per the germline V gene, CDR1 is SGDLS and CDR2 is YYNGEE. CDR3 DNA sequence: TGTGCCAGCAGCGTAGACGGCAGGGATTCGAAGAACACTGAAGCTTTCTTT. Translating it yields CASSVDGRDSKNTEAFF.

The chain has TRBV6-5 and TRBJ2-2; 8 bases line up with TRBD2. The CDR3 covers 15 residues. Germline-derived CDR1 and CDR2 are MNHEY and SVGAGI. V dropped 5 bases and J dropped 5; count of bases not matched to a gene: 7. CDR3 bases: TGTGCCAGCAGTCTCGGGGGGGCCAGTACCGGGGAGCTGTTTTTT. Translation: CASSLGGASTGELFF.

V gene TRBV12-5 combines with J gene TRBJ2-7; the D gene is possibly TRBD2 (6 bases). Germline V gene sequence: CDR1 LGHNT, CDR2 FRNRAP. The CDR3 consists of 16 residues. Trimming left V 1 base short and J 4 bases short, with 17 bases between. The CDR3 is CASGLGPSRSGYEQYF. DNA of the CDR3: TGTGCTAGTGGTTTGGGCCCTTCCAGGAGCGGGTACGAGCAGTACTTC.

This chain links TRBV5-6 with TRBJ1-1; 7 bases are shared with TRBD1. The V gene end was trimmed by 3 bases and the J gene end by 8 bases; junction bases not matched to a gene: 7. The germline CDR1 and CDR2 sequences are SGHDT and YYEEEE. This CDR3 has 13 amino acids. CDR3 loop: CASSSKDRTEAFF. Written as DNA, the CDR3 is TGTGCCAGCAGCTCCAAGGACAGGACCGAAGCTTTCTTT.

The chain uses TRBV2 and TRBJ2-5; D is undetermined. The CDR3 sequence is 11 residues long. The V end lost 4 bases, the J end lost 5 bases, and 5 bases lay between the germline ends. CDR1 and CDR2 from the germline V gene are SNHLY and FYNNEI. The CDR3 sequence: CASSGYETQYF. The CDR3 nucleotides read TGTGCCAGCAGTGGCTACGAGACCCAGTACTTC.

Regarding this clone: This sample includes further DNA sequences coding for the same CDR3. This sequence joins TRBV19 and TRBJ2-6, with D hard to call. The length of the CDR3 is 15 residues. Deletions cut 3 bases from V and 1 base from J, with 7 bases between. Germline assignment: CDR1 LNHDA and CDR2 SQIVND (reference sequence). CDR3 nucleotide sequence: TGTGCCAGTAGTATTGGCGGATCTGGGGCCAACGTCCTGACTTTC. Protein product: CASSIGGSGANVLTF. Using reference TRBV19 and TRBJ2-6 for the parts outside the CDR3, the full variable domain is DGGITQSPKYLFRKEGQNVTLSCEQNLNHDAMYWYRQDPGQGLRLIYYSQIVNDFQKGDIAEGYSVSREKKESFPLTVTSAQKNPTAFYLCASSIGGSGANVLTFGAGSRLTVL.